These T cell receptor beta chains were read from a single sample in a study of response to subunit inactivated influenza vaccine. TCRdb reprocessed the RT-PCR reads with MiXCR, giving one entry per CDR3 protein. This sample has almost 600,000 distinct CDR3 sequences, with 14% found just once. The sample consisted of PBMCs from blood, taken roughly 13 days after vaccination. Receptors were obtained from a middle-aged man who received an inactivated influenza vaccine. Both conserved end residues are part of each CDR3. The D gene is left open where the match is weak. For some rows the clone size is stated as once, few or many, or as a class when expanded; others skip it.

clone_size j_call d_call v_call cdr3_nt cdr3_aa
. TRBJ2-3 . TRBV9 TGTGCCAGCAGCGTTGGACACCGCACTAGCACAGATACGCAGTATTTT CASSVGHRTSTDTQYF
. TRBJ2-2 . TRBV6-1 TGTGCCAGCAGGACAGTGTGGGGGTCGGACACCGGGGAGCTGTTTTTT CASRTVWGSDTGELFF
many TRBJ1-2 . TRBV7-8 TGTGCCAGCAGCTTAGCGTTGGCGGAGCGAGGCTACACCTTC CASSLALAERGYTF
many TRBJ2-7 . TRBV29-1 TGCAGCGCCTGGACTGTCTCCTACGAGCAGTACTTC CSAWTVSYEQYF
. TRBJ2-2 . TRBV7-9 TGTGCCAGCAGCCCGTCGGGGATGAACACCGGGGAGCTGTTTTTT CASSPSGMNTGELFF
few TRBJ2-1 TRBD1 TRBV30 TGTGCCTGGACAGGACAGGGGGCGGGGGAGCAGTTCTTC CAWTGQGAGEQFF
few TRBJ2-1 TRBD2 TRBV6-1 TGTGCCAGCATTCGAACTAGCGGGAGTTGGGATGAGCAGTTCTTC CASIRTSGSWDEQFF
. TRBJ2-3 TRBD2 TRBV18 TGTGCCAGCTCACCGGCTAGCGGAATTAGCACAGATACGCAGTATTTT CASSPASGISTDTQYF
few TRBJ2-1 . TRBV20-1 TGCAGTGTTGACGGGAGTACCAGGAGTGAGCAGTTCTTC CSVDGSTRSEQFF
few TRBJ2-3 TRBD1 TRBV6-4 TGTGCCAGCCGAGATTCCGAACCACCTTACAGGGGATGGCGACGCACAGATACGCAGTATTTT CASRDSEPPYRGWRRTDTQYF
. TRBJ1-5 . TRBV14 TGTGCCAGCAGCCAAGGCGTAAGCGACCAGCCCCAGCATTTT CASSQGVSDQPQHF
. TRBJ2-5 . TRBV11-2 TGTGCCAGCAGCTTAGTTGTCCAGGGGGGGAAGACCCAGTACTTC CASSLVVQGGKTQYF
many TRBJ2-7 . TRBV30 TGTGCCTGGAGGGACGACTCCTACGAGCAGTACTTC CAWRDDSYEQYF
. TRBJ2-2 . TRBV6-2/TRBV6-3 TGTGCCAGCACCTACCGCCGAGGTGCGAACACCGGGGAGCTGTTTTTT CASTYRRGANTGELFF
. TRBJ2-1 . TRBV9 TGTGCCAGCAGCACACTGACCTACAATGAGCAGTTCTTC CASSTLTYNEQFF
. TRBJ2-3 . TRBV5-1 TGCGCCAGCAGCTGGGACCTGGGCACAGATACGCAGTATTTT CASSWDLGTDTQYF
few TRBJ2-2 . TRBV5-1 TGCGCCAGCAGCTTCTACAGGGACACCGGGGAGCTGTTTTTT CASSFYRDTGELFF
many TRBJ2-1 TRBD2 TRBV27 TGTGCCAGCAGTTCTGGACTAGCGAATGAGCAGTTCTTC CASSSGLANEQFF
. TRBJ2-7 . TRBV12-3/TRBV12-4 TGTGCCAGCAGTCAACGAGCCACAGGGTCGTACGAGCAGTACTTC CASSQRATGSYEQYF
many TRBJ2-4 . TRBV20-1 TGCAGTGCCCCGCCCCCGGGGGGCAACATTCAGTACTTC CSAPPPGGNIQYF
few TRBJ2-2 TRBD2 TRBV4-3 TGCGCCAGCAGCCAAAAGCTAGCGGGAGTAAGGCTGTTTTTT CASSQKLAGVRLFF
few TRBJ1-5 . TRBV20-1 TGCAGTGCTAGTAGAGGACAAACCAATCAGCCCCAGCATTTT CSASRGQTNQPQHF
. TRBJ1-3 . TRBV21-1 TGTGCCAGCAGCAAAGCGGGACCTAAGTCTGGAAACACCATATATTTT CASSKAGPKSGNTIYF
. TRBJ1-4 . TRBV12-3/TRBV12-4 TGTGCCAGCAGCTACCGGGGGAATGAAAAACTGTTTTTT CASSYRGNEKLFF
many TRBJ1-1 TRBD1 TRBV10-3 TGTGCCATCAGACCCCGGGACAGGCGCATGAACACTGAAGCTTTCTTT CAIRPRDRRMNTEAFF
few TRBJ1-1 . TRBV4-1 TGCGCCAGCAGCCAGGGTACGGGGCAGGGGAGGCGAAACACTGAAGCTTTCTTT CASSQGTGQGRRNTEAFF
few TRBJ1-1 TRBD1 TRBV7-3 TGTGCCAGCAGCACTGGACAGGGGGCAACTGAAGCTTTCTTT CASSTGQGATEAFF
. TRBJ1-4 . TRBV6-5 TGTGCCAGCGGGAACGTGGTAAAACTGTTTTTT CASGNVVKLFF